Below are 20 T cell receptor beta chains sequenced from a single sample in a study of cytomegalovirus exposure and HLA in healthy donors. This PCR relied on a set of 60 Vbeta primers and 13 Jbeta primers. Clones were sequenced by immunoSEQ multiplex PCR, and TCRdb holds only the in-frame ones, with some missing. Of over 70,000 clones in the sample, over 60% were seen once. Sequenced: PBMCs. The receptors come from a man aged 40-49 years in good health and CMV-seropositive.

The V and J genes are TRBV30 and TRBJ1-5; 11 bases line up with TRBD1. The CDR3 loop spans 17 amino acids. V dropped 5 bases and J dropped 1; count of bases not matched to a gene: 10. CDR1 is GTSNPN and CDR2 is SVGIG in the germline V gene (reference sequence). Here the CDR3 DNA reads TGTGCCTGGGCGCCCGGGACAGGGGGATGGAGCAATCAGCCCCAGCATTTT. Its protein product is CAWAPGTGGWSNQPQHF.

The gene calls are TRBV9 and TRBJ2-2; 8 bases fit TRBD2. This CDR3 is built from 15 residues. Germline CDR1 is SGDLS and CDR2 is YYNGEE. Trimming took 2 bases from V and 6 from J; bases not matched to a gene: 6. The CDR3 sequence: CASSVGTRMAGELFF. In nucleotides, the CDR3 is TGTGCCAGCAGCGTTGGGACTAGAATGGCCGGGGAGCTGTTTTTT.

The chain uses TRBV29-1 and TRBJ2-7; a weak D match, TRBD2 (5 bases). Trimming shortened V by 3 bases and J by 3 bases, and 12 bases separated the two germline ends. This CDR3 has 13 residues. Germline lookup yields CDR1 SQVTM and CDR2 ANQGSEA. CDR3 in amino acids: CSVDRGSGYEQYF. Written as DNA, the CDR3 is TGCAGCGTTGATCGGGGTTCGGGCTACGAGCAGTACTTC.

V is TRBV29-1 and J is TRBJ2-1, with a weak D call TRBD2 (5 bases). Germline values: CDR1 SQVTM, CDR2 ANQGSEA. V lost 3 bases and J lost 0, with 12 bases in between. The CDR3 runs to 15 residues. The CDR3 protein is CSVDAGRSSYNEQFF. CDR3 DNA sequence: TGCAGCGTTGATGCGGGCCGGAGCTCCTACAATGAGCAGTTCTTC.

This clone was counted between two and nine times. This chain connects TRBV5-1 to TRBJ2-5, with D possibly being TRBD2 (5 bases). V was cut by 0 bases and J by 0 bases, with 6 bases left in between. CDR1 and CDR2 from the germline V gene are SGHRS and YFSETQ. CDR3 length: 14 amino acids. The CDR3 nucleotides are TGCGCCAGCAGCTTGGGGGAGTACCAAGAGACCCAGTACTTC. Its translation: CASSLGEYQETQYF.

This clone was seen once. The CDR3 DNA follows: TGTGCCAGCAGATCTCGGGACTACTACAATGAGCAGTTCTTC. It codes for CASRSRDYYNEQFF. This rearrangement joins TRBV5-4 to TRBJ2-1; 7 bases fit TRBD2. In germline, CDR1 is SGHNT, CDR2 YYREEE (reference sequence). CDR3 size: 14 residues. With 5 bases clipped from V and 3 bases from J, the junction kept 5 bases outside the gene matches.

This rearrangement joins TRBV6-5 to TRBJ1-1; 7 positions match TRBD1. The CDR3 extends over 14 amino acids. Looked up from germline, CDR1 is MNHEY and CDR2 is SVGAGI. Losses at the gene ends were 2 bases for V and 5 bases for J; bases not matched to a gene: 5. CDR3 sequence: CASSYVQGDTEAFF. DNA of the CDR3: TGTGCCAGCAGTTACGTCCAGGGGGATACTGAAGCTTTCTTT.

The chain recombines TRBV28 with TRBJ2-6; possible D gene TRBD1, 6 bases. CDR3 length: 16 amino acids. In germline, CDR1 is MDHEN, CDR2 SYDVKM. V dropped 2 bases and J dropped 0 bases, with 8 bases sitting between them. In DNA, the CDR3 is TGTGCCAGCAGTTTAGGACAGACCTCTGGGGCCAACGTCCTGACTTTC. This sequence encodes CASSLGQTSGANVLTF.

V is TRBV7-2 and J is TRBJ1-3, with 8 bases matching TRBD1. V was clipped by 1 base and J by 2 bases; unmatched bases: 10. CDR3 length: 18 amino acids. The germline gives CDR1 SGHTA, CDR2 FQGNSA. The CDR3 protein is CASSLVSGQVVAGNTIYF. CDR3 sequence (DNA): TGTGCCAGCAGCTTAGTTTCGGGACAGGTTGTAGCTGGAAACACCATATATTTT.

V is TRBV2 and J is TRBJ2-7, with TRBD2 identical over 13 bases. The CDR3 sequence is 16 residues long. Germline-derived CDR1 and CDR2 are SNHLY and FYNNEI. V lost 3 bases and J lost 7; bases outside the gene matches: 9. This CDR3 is CASSDGGLAGSREQYF. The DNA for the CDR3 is TGTGCCAGCAGTGATGGGGGACTAGCGGGGTCGCGAGAGCAGTACTTC.

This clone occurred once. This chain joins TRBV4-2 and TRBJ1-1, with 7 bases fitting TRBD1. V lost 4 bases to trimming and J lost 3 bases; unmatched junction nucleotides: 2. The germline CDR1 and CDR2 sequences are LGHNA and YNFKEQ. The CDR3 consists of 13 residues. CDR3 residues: CASSPQGDTEAFF. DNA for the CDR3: TGTGCCAGCAGCCCCCAGGGGGACACTGAAGCTTTCTTT.

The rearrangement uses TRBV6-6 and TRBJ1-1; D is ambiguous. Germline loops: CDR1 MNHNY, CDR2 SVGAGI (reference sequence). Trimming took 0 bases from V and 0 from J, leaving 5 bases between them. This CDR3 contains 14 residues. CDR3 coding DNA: TGTGCCAGCAGTTACTCCAGCGTGAACACTGAAGCTTTCTTT. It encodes CASSYSSVNTEAFF.

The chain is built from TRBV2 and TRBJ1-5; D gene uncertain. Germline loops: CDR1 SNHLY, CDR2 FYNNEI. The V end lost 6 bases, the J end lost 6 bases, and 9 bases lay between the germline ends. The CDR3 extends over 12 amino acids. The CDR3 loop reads CASSEGLQPQHF. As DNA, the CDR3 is TGTGCCAGCAGCGAGGGTCTTCAGCCCCAGCATTTT.

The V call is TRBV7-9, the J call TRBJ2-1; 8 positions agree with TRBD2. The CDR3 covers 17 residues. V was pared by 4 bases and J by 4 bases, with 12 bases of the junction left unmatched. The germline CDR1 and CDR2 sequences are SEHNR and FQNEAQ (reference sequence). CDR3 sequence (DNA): TGTGCCAGCAGCTCCCCTATCGCGGGGGGCCGGTACAATGAGCAGTTCTTC. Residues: CASSSPIAGGRYNEQFF.

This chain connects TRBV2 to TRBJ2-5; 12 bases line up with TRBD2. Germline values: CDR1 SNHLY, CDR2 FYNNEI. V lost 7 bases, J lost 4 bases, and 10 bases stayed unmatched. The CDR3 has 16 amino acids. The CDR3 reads CASKIGASGRAETQYF. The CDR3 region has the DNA TGTGCCAGCAAGATTGGGGCTAGCGGGAGGGCAGAGACCCAGTACTTC.

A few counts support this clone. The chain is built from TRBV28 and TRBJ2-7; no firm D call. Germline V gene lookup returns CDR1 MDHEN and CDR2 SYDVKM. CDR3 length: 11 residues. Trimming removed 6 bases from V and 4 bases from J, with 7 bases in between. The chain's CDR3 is CASRTGYEQYF. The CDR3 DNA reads TGTGCCAGCAGAACCGGTTACGAGCAGTACTTC.

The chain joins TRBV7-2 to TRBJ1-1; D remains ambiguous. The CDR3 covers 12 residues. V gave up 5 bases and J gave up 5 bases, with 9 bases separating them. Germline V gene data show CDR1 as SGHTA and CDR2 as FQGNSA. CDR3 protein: CASSPSWTEAFF. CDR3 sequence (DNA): TGTGCCAGCAGCCCGAGTTGGACTGAAGCTTTCTTT. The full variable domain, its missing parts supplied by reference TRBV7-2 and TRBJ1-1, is GAGVSQSPSNKVTEKGKDVELRCDPISGHTALYWYRQSLGQGLEFLIYFQGNSAPDKSGLPSDRFSAERTGGSVSTLTIQRTQQEDSAVYLCASSPSWTEAFFGQGTRLTVV.

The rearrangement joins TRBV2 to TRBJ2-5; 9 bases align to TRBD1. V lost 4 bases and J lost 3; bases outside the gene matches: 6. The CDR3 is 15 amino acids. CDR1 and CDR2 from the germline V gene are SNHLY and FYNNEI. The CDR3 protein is CASSVPGTGKETQYF. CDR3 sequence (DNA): TGTGCCAGCAGTGTACCCGGGACAGGGAAAGAGACCCAGTACTTC.

CDR3 amino acids: CASSPHPDSHNEKLFF. In nucleotides, the CDR3 is TGTGCCAGCAGCCCCCACCCGGACAGTCATAATGAAAAACTGTTTTTT. The rearrangement links TRBV14 to TRBJ1-4, with TRBD1 as a possible D gene (6 bases). The CDR3 length is 16 residues. V was cut by 4 bases and J by 4 bases, with 16 bases left in between. Per germline, CDR1 SGHDN and CDR2 FVKESK.

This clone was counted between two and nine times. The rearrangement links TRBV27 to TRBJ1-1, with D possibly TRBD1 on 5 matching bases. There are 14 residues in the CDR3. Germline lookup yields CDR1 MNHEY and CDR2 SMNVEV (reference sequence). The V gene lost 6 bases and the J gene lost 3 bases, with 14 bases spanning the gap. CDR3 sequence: CASSRRDGYTEAFF. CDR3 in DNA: TGTGCCAGCAGCCGGAGGGACGGTTACACTGAAGCTTTCTTT.